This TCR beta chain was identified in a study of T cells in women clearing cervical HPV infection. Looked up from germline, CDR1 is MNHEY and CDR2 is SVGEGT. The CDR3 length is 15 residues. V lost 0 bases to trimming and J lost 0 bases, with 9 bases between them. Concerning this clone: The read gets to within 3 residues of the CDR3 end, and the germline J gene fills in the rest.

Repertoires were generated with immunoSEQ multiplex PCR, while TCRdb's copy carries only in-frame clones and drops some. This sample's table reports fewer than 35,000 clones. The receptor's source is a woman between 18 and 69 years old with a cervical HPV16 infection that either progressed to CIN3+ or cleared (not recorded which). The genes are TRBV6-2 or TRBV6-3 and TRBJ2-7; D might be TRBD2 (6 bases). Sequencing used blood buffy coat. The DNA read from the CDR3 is TGTGCCAGCAGTTACTCAACTAGCTCCTCCTACGAG. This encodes CASSYSTSSSYE. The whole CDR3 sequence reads CASSYSTSSSYEQYF.